Sequencing of this T cell receptor (beta chain) was carried out in a study of cytomegalovirus exposure and HLA in healthy donors. Study-wide background: Under 90% of several hundred genotyped donors fell in the Caucasian-associated ancestry cluster.

Trimming took 5 bases from V and 3 from J; bases not matched to a gene: 9. This CDR3 contains 15 residues. CDR1 LNHDA and CDR2 SQIVND come from the germline V gene (reference sequence). This PCR relied on a set of 60 Vbeta primers and 13 Jbeta primers. The repertoire was sequenced with immunoSEQ multiplex PCR; TCRdb's copy has only in-frame clones and lacks some. In all, the sample yields roughly 39,000 clones. The genes are TRBV19 and TRBJ1-2, with TRBD1 matching over 7 bases. Sequences were obtained from PBMCs. The sequence came from a woman in her 30s in good health and CMV-seropositive. The CDR3 region has the DNA TGTGCCAGTAGTCTCCCGGGACAGATTTACTATGGCTACACCTTC. Encoded protein: CASSLPGQIYYGYTF.